Listed below are T cell receptor beta chains from one sample, sequenced in a study of OX40 agonist ivuxolimab in advanced cancers. Profiling relied on immunoSEQ multiplex PCR, and the TCRdb table lists in-frame clones only, not all of them. The table has about 84,000 clones, 94% seen once; the top ten hold 9.5% to 11%. The sample in question was CD4+ or CD8+ T cells sorted from blood, obtained in a trial of the OX40 agonist ivuxolimab. These receptor sequences come from an adult with an advanced solid tumor such as melanoma, head and neck, liver or kidney cancer. Both conserved end residues are part of each CDR3. The order of the fields is J gene, clone size, D gene, V gene, CDR3 protein, CDR3 DNA. D genes are given only for firm matches. Clone size appears in some rows only: once, few, many, or a class for an expanded clone.

j_call: TRBJ2-7
clone_size: .
d_call: TRBD2
v_call: TRBV10-3
cdr3_aa: CAISAGLAGGPYEQYF
cdr3_nt: TGTGCCATCAGTGCGGGACTAGCGGGAGGGCCCTACGAGCAGTACTTC

j_call: TRBJ2-7
clone_size: once
d_call: TRBD1
v_call: TRBV6-7
cdr3_aa: CASRYLGDRAEQYF
cdr3_nt: TGTGCCAGCAGATACCTTGGGGACAGGGCCGAGCAGTACTTC

j_call: TRBJ1-1
clone_size: once
d_call: .
v_call: TRBV13
cdr3_aa: CASSSVLHGTEAFF
cdr3_nt: TGTGCCAGCAGCTCTGTTCTCCACGGCACTGAAGCTTTCTTT

j_call: TRBJ2-1
clone_size: .
d_call: .
v_call: TRBV9
cdr3_aa: CASSVDERSSYNEQFF
cdr3_nt: TGTGCCAGCAGCGTAGACGAGCGGAGCTCCTACAATGAGCAGTTCTTC

j_call: TRBJ2-7
clone_size: .
d_call: .
v_call: TRBV6-1
cdr3_aa: CAAREPLGEQYF
cdr3_nt: TGTGCCGCCCGGGAACCCTTGGGGGAGCAGTACTTC

j_call: TRBJ2-7
clone_size: .
d_call: TRBD1
v_call: TRBV27
cdr3_aa: CASRPGQPLYEQYF
cdr3_nt: TGTGCCAGCAGGCCGGGACAGCCACTGTACGAGCAGTACTTC

j_call: TRBJ2-7
clone_size: .
d_call: .
v_call: TRBV4-2
cdr3_aa: CASSHRRKDYEQYF
cdr3_nt: TGTGCCAGCAGCCACCGACGGAAGGACTACGAGCAGTACTTC

j_call: TRBJ2-1
clone_size: .
d_call: .
v_call: TRBV19
cdr3_aa: CASSPHREINEQFF
cdr3_nt: TGTGCCAGTAGTCCCCACAGGGAAATCAATGAGCAGTTCTTC

j_call: TRBJ2-7
clone_size: .
d_call: TRBD2
v_call: TRBV11-2
cdr3_aa: CASSSLAGGPHEQYF
cdr3_nt: TGTGCCAGCAGCTCTCTAGCGGGAGGGCCCCACGAGCAGTACTTC

j_call: TRBJ2-1
clone_size: .
d_call: .
v_call: TRBV19
cdr3_aa: CASSYSGSSYNEQFF
cdr3_nt: TGTGCCAGTAGTTATAGCGGAAGCTCCTACAATGAGCAGTTCTTC

j_call: TRBJ1-2
clone_size: .
d_call: .
v_call: TRBV25-1
cdr3_aa: CASSLGRGYGYTF
cdr3_nt: TGTGCCAGCAGCTTAGGCCGGGGCTATGGCTACACCTTC

j_call: TRBJ2-7
clone_size: .
d_call: .
v_call: TRBV29-1
cdr3_aa: CSVERTDSYEQYF
cdr3_nt: TGCAGCGTTGAACGAACAGACTCCTACGAGCAGTACTTC

j_call: TRBJ1-1
clone_size: .
d_call: .
v_call: TRBV19
cdr3_aa: CASSWTVSTEAFF
cdr3_nt: TGTGCCAGTAGTTGGACCGTGAGCACTGAAGCTTTCTTT

j_call: TRBJ2-1
clone_size: .
d_call: .
v_call: TRBV10-3
cdr3_aa: CAISIGRAGNNEQFF
cdr3_nt: TGTGCCATCAGTATCGGGAGAGCTGGGAACAATGAGCAGTTCTTC

j_call: TRBJ2-2
clone_size: .
d_call: .
v_call: TRBV5-4
cdr3_aa: CASSLRGNTGELFF
cdr3_nt: TGTGCCAGCAGCTTGCGGGGGAACACCGGGGAGCTGTTTTTT

j_call: TRBJ2-3
clone_size: .
d_call: .
v_call: TRBV27
cdr3_aa: CASSILMSTDTQYF
cdr3_nt: TGTGCCAGCAGCATTCTTATGAGCACAGATACGCAGTATTTT

j_call: TRBJ2-3
clone_size: .
d_call: .
v_call: TRBV9
cdr3_aa: CASSPEGGMGTDTQYF
cdr3_nt: TGTGCCAGCAGCCCCGAAGGGGGGATGGGCACAGATACGCAGTATTTT

j_call: TRBJ2-7
clone_size: .
d_call: .
v_call: TRBV27
cdr3_aa: CASSLNSRYEQYF
cdr3_nt: TGTGCCAGCAGTTTAAACTCCCGCTACGAGCAGTACTTC

j_call: TRBJ2-7
clone_size: .
d_call: TRBD2
v_call: TRBV11-3
cdr3_aa: CASSLDKGLAFDEQYF
cdr3_nt: TGTGCCAGCAGCTTAGATAAAGGACTAGCTTTTGACGAGCAGTACTTC

j_call: TRBJ2-7
clone_size: .
d_call: .
v_call: TRBV5-5
cdr3_aa: CASSLRQGGYEQYF
cdr3_nt: TGTGCCAGCAGCTTGCGGCAGGGTGGGTACGAGCAGTACTTC

j_call: TRBJ2-1
clone_size: .
d_call: .
v_call: TRBV13
cdr3_aa: CASSPRGEDEQFF
cdr3_nt: TGTGCCAGCAGCCCCAGGGGGGAAGATGAGCAGTTCTTC

j_call: TRBJ2-3
clone_size: .
d_call: .
v_call: TRBV7-3
cdr3_aa: CASSYLGDPSTDTQYF
cdr3_nt: TGTGCCAGCAGCTACCTCGGGGACCCGAGCACAGATACGCAGTATTTT

j_call: TRBJ2-1
clone_size: .
d_call: .
v_call: TRBV11-3
cdr3_aa: CASSLDRSVLGESPYNEQFF
cdr3_nt: TGTGCCAGCAGCTTAGATCGGAGCGTCCTTGGGGAGTCTCCCTACAATGAGCAGTTCTTC

j_call: TRBJ2-2
clone_size: .
d_call: TRBD2
v_call: TRBV19
cdr3_aa: CASSEGLAGGLLLGELFF
cdr3_nt: TGTGCCAGTAGTGAGGGACTAGCGGGAGGGCTCCTTCTCGGGGAGCTGTTTTTT

j_call: TRBJ2-5
clone_size: once
d_call: TRBD1
v_call: TRBV27
cdr3_aa: CASSFGTAPETQYF
cdr3_nt: TGTGCCAGCAGTTTCGGGACAGCTCCGGAGACCCAGTACTTC

j_call: TRBJ2-7
clone_size: .
d_call: .
v_call: TRBV21-1
cdr3_aa: CASSPRTDHKRTYEQYF
cdr3_nt: TGTGCCAGCAGCCCCCGGACGGACCACAAGCGCACCTACGAGCAGTACTTC

j_call: TRBJ2-1
clone_size: once
d_call: TRBD2
v_call: TRBV19
cdr3_aa: CASSIAGTSYNEQFF
cdr3_nt: TGTGCCAGTAGTATAGCCGGGACTAGCTACAATGAGCAGTTCTTC

j_call: TRBJ2-5
clone_size: .
d_call: .
v_call: TRBV7-9
cdr3_aa: CASSVLGTTKIQETQYF
cdr3_nt: TGTGCCAGCAGCGTCCTGGGCACGACAAAGATTCAAGAGACCCAGTACTTC

j_call: TRBJ1-5
clone_size: .
d_call: .
v_call: TRBV7-6
cdr3_aa: CASSKDMRGNQPQHF
cdr3_nt: TGTGCCAGCAGTAAGGATATGAGGGGCAATCAGCCCCAGCATTTT

j_call: TRBJ2-3
clone_size: .
d_call: .
v_call: TRBV13
cdr3_aa: CASSLFDTDTQYF
cdr3_nt: TGTGCCAGCAGCCTTTTCGACACAGATACGCAGTATTTT

j_call: TRBJ2-7
clone_size: .
d_call: .
v_call: TRBV6-5
cdr3_aa: CASRGTSYEQYF
cdr3_nt: TGTGCCAGCAGGGGGACTTCCTACGAGCAGTACTTC